One and the same sample provided the 13 T cell receptor beta chains below, sequenced in a study of identifying expanded T cells in peripheral blood. Here immunoSEQ multiplex PCR was the method, and the copy in TCRdb shows in-frame clones only, minus some. In the table there are about 110,000 clones, 75% to 90% of which are singletons. What was sequenced was blood. Receptors were obtained from a person aged 18-69 years in good health.

The chain recombines TRBV19 with TRBJ2-7; D is possibly TRBD2 (6 bases). V was shortened by 6 bases and J by 3 bases, with 18 bases between the two germline ends. The CDR3 contains 15 residues. In germline, CDR1 is LNHDA, CDR2 SQIVND (reference sequence). CDR3 DNA sequence: TGTGCCAGTAGCGCGGGGACTGCAGATTACTACGAGCAGTACTTC. Amino acids: CASSAGTADYYEQYF.

The chain combines TRBV7-9 with TRBJ2-1; 15 bases align to TRBD2. CDR3 length equals 14 residues. The V and J ends lost 5 bases and 12 bases, in that order; junction bases with no gene match: 5. CDR1 and CDR2 (germline): SEHNR, FQNEAQ (reference sequence). CDR3 loop: CASSRTSGGAGQFF. The CDR3 coding sequence is TGTGCCAGCAGCCGGACTAGCGGGGGGGCAGGGCAGTTCTTC.

This clone was counted once. The gene calls are TRBV18 and TRBJ1-4, with a possible D match to TRBD1 (5 bases). Trimming took off 2 bases at V and 0 bases at J, with 7 bases between the two ends. The CDR3 totals 15 residues. The germline V gene has CDR1 KGHSH and CDR2 LQKENI. The CDR3 region has the DNA TGTGCCAGCTCACCAGGGGGTGCAACTAATGAAAAACTGTTTTTT. Protein: CASSPGGATNEKLFF.

J is TRBJ2-7 and V is TRBV4-3; weak D call: TRBD2 (5 bases). Deletions cut 4 bases from V and 5 bases from J, with 18 bases between. The germline V gene has CDR1 LGHNA and CDR2 YSLEER. The CDR3 covers 15 residues. CDR3 sequence: CASSLAGMVGHEQYF. The CDR3 coding sequence is TGCGCCAGCAGCCTCGCCGGGATGGTGGGCCACGAGCAGTACTTC.

This chain connects TRBV4-1 to TRBJ1-1, with D possibly being TRBD1 (5 bases). There are 18 residues in the CDR3. V lost 0 bases and J 4 bases, leaving 21 bases between the germline ends. CDR1 is MGHRA and CDR2 is YSYEKL in the germline V gene. The CDR3 nucleotides are TGCGCCAGCAGCCAAGATGGCAGGGTCGGGTCCATGGGCACTGAAGCTTTCTTT. Encoded protein: CASSQDGRVGSMGTEAFF.

The chain is built from TRBV6-1 and TRBJ2-2; 7 bases line up with TRBD1. Germline V gene lookup returns CDR1 MNHNS and CDR2 SASEGT. There are 14 residues in the CDR3. Germline trimming cut 4 bases from V and 7 bases from J; bases unmatched to any gene: 6. As DNA, the CDR3 is TGTGCCAGCAGTGGGACAGGCGGTATCGGGGAGCTGTTTTTT. It codes for CASSGTGGIGELFF.

J is TRBJ2-3 and V is TRBV27, with a possible D match to TRBD1 (6 bases). In germline, CDR1 is MNHEY, CDR2 SMNVEV (reference sequence). This CDR3 region has 14 residues. Trimming cost V 5 bases and J 1 base, with 10 bases left between them. The CDR3 DNA follows: TGTGCCAGCAGTAAGACAGGAGGCACAGATACGCAGTATTTT. It codes for CASSKTGGTDTQYF.

The V call is TRBV7-9, the J call TRBJ2-1; maybe TRBD2 (6 bases). Between the trimmed V and J ends, which lost 11 bases and 3 bases, there was a span of 17 bases. Germline V gene lookup returns CDR1 SEHNR and CDR2 FQNEAQ (reference sequence). This CDR3 is 14 amino acids long. DNA for the CDR3: TGTGCCCCGGGGGAGGCATCCGTCTACAATGAGCAGTTCTTC. It translates to CAPGEASVYNEQFF.

The V and J genes are TRBV7-2 and TRBJ1-5; D remains unclear. V gave up 4 bases and J gave up 2 bases, with 15 bases separating them. This CDR3 is 16 amino acids long. Looked up from germline, CDR1 is SGHTA and CDR2 is FQGNSA. In nucleotides, the CDR3 is TGTGCCAGCAGCTCTAGTACCGGGCGGGGCAATCAGCCCCAGCATTTT. Translating gives CASSSSTGRGNQPQHF.

The chain recombines TRBV6-5 with TRBJ1-1; D is ambiguous. In germline, CDR1 is MNHEY, CDR2 SVGAGI. V was clipped by 2 bases and J by 3 bases, with 4 bases between them. The CDR3 totals 12 residues. The CDR3 nucleotides read TGTGCCAGCAGTTACGGGTACACTGAAGCTTTCTTT. It translates to CASSYGYTEAFF.

In its sample, this clone was seen once. This chain uses TRBV7-2 with TRBJ2-7, with 7 bases that match TRBD1. The V gene's germline CDR1 is SGHTA and CDR2 FQGNSA. V shed 5 bases and J 0 bases; nucleotides not matched to a gene: 1. The CDR3 totals 13 residues. CDR3: CASSHRGSYEQYF. The CDR3 DNA sequence: TGTGCCAGCAGCCACAGGGGCTCCTACGAGCAGTACTTC.

The chain combines TRBV25-1 with TRBJ2-6, with 7 nucleotides matching TRBD1. Unmatched junction bases numbered 6, after V lost 7 bases and J lost 0 bases. Germline V gives CDR1 MGHDK, CDR2 SYGVNS. The CDR3 extends over 16 amino acids. The DNA for the CDR3 is TGTGCCAGCAAGCGGACAGGATCCTCTGGGGCCAACGTCCTGACTTTC. Its protein product is CASKRTGSSGANVLTF.

This clone has a handful of counts. The chain is built from TRBV27 and TRBJ2-7; possible D gene TRBD1, 6 bases. Germline V CDR1 and CDR2: MNHEY, SMNVEV (reference sequence). CDR3 size: 16 residues. The germline V and J ends were trimmed by 2 bases and 2 bases, with 16 bases remaining between them. CDR3 sequence (DNA): TGTGCCAGCAGTTTACTTCGGACAGTGAATCCCTACGAGCAGTACTTC. It codes for CASSLLRTVNPYEQYF.